The rows below give T cell receptor beta chains drawn from one sample of a study of identical twins. MiXCR was run by TCRdb on the 5' RACE reads, yielding one entry per CDR3 protein. The sample lists approximately 500,000 distinct CDR3 sequences, less than 25% occurring once. These data were likewise used in another study, on T cells expressing NK-cell markers.

Input material: CD4+ T cells sorted from blood. These receptors were obtained from a woman younger than 35 in good health. The CDR3 runs from the conserved cysteine through the conserved F or W.

cdr3_aa: CASSQVLAYEQYF; v_call: TRBV4-3
cdr3_aa: CASSFQQGLRETQYF; v_call: TRBV11-2
cdr3_aa: CASSVEGQGAAAGYTF; v_call: TRBV9
cdr3_aa: CASDQNTGELFF; v_call: TRBV7-2
cdr3_aa: CASSPQGTANYGYTF; v_call: TRBV12-3/TRBV12-4
cdr3_aa: CASSVGVRNEQFF; v_call: TRBV5-1
cdr3_aa: CASSRVDWISYNEQFF; v_call: TRBV11-2
cdr3_aa: CASSLRAGVGEQYF; v_call: TRBV5-1
cdr3_aa: CASSSLTSGGGQETQYF; v_call: TRBV11-2
cdr3_aa: CASSLWDSPDNEQFF; v_call: TRBV4-2
cdr3_aa: CSALTIGEQYF; v_call: TRBV20-1
cdr3_aa: CSATGLADPNEQFF; v_call: TRBV20-1
cdr3_aa: CASSYAGTSGSRVYNEQFF; v_call: TRBV5-6
cdr3_aa: CASSIDSCEQYF; v_call: TRBV5-1
cdr3_aa: CASSLAGSGQPQHF; v_call: TRBV5-1
cdr3_aa: CASSKGTGGDEQFF; v_call: TRBV6-4
cdr3_aa: CASSESGSKTSEQFF; v_call: TRBV7-9
cdr3_aa: CSAFSSGAGNTGELFF; v_call: TRBV20-1
cdr3_aa: CASSPAGDPYEQYF; v_call: TRBV5-1
cdr3_aa: CASSYGLTQYF; v_call: TRBV6-5
cdr3_aa: CASSPQEKDTQYF; v_call: TRBV6-2/TRBV6-3
cdr3_aa: CASSIQTSGSAYEQYF; v_call: TRBV11-2
cdr3_aa: CSARDLGLAGRQETQYF; v_call: TRBV20-1
cdr3_aa: CASSPAGTGGYNEQFF; v_call: TRBV18
cdr3_aa: CSVELADPYEQYF; v_call: TRBV29-1
cdr3_aa: CSVEIRMAYGYTF; v_call: TRBV29-1
cdr3_aa: CAVSGTAKTQYF; v_call: TRBV10-3